Sequencing of this T cell receptor (beta chain) was carried out in a study of post-analysis software for immune sequencing data (dated by TCRdb to 2013 to 2016). Regarding the complete study: Recorded disease courses included relapsing-remitting, secondary progressive and progressive-relapsing multiple sclerosis, with some patients lacking subtype annotation. The multiple sclerosis patient repertoires were compared with around ten previously published healthy control repertoires from donors aged about 6 to 26 years. A subset of samples was prepared in parallel using single-end sample barcoding, then pooled and co-amplified after Illumina adapter ligation. What the work shows at the level of the full study, not this receptor alone: The multiple sclerosis patient group was slightly younger than the control group. When samples were clustered directly using the F measure, samples prepared in the same batch co-clustered strongly, which prompted a batch-effect correction. Several TRBV segments, including TRBV5-6, TRBV5-1 and TRBV20-1, were significantly more frequent in patients than controls. Normalized Chao1 diversity was significantly lower in multiple sclerosis patients than controls, suggesting substantial peripheral T-cell clonal expansion.

The library relied on PCR. Instrument used: Illumina HiSeq 2500. To reduce PCR and sequencing biases, unique molecular identifiers were incorporated into the TCR beta cDNA libraries. Every 1 to 10 million input T cells yielded 500,000 or so cDNA molecules, meaning each molecule approximated one T cell. Patient libraries were prepared and sequenced with the same protocol used for the earlier healthy control dataset. Within a given batch, samples were prepared together, multiplexed and sequenced on the same HiSeq lane. The authors processed their data as follows. Raw barcoded reads were processed with MIGEC, and single-read molecular identifier groups were discarded before consensus assembly and CDR3 extraction. VDJtools was used for post-analysis of the clonotype tables, and diversity was normalized by down-sampling every dataset to the size of the smallest sample. To correct batch-related cross-sample contamination, repertoire overlap clustering matched CDR3 amino acid sequences but not nucleotide sequences. In TCRdb, the public reads were trimmed at Q25 with fastp and aligned with MiXCR, with productive beta chains retained. Rows are combined by CDR3 protein, so each entry shows the most common genes and DNA. None of the V and J calls come from the authors' own analysis; TCRdb made them. The sample includes under 900,000 distinct CDR3 sequences, with approximately 53% observed a single time. Clones ranked in the top ten supply 4.6% of the sample.

Points on this clonotype: The antigen it binds to is not known. Base quality data are lacking; no much larger clone is found one base away.

To demonstrate the VDJtools post-analysis software, the study profiled TCR beta repertoires from the peripheral blood of about 13 young patients with multiple sclerosis. Multiple sclerosis patients were children and adolescents aged roughly 6 to 17 years. Spanning cysteine to phenylalanine, the CDR3 consists of 15 amino acids. The read is trimmed to its CDR3 DNA, 45 bases read in frame from base 1. The germline V gene yields SGHTA for CDR1 and FQGNSA for CDR2. V and J are truncated by 7 bases and 0 bases respectively, leaving an intervening sequence of 13 bases. The rearranged segments are TRBV7-2 and TRBJ2-1; 5 matching bases give a weak D call of TRBD2. Sequencing used blood. This sequence originates from a girl aged 5-17 years with multiple sclerosis. The CDR3 protein sequence reads: CASTGRASSYNEQFF. DNA sequence: TGTGCCAGCACCGGGCGGGCCAGCTCCTACAATGAGCAGTTCTTC.